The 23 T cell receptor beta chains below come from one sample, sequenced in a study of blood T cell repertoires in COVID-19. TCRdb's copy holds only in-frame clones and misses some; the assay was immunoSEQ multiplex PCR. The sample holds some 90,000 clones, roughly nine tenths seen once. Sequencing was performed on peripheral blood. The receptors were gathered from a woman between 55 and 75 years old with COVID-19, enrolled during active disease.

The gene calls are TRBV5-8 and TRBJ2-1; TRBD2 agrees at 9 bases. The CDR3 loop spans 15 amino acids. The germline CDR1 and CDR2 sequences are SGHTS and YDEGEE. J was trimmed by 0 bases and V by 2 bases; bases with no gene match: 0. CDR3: CASSFSGSSYNEQFF. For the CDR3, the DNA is TGTGCCAGCAGCTTTAGCGGGAGCTCCTACAATGAGCAGTTCTTC. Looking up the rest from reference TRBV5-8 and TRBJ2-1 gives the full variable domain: EAGVTQSPTHLIKTRGQQATLRCSPISGHTSVYWYQQALGLGLQFLLWYDEGEERNRGNFPPRFSGRQFPNYSSELNVNALELEDSALYLCASSFSGSSYNEQFFGPGTRLTVL.

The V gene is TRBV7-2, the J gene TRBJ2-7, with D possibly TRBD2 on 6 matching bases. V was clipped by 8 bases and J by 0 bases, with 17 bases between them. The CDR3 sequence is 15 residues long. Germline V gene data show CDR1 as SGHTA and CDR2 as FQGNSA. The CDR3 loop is CASQGGAGYSYEQYF. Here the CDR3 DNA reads TGTGCCAGCCAAGGCGGCGCGGGGTACTCCTACGAGCAGTACTTC. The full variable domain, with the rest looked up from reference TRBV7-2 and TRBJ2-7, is GAGVSQSPSNKVTEKGKDVELRCDPISGHTALYWYRQSLGQGLEFLIYFQGNSAPDKSGLPSDRFSAERTGGSVSTLTIQRTQQEDSAVYLCASQGGAGYSYEQYFGPGTRLTVT.

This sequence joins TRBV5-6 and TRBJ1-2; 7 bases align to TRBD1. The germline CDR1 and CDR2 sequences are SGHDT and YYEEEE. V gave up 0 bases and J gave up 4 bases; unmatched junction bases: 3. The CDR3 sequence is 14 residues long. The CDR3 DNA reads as TGTGCCAGCAGCTTGGCCGGGACAGCCTATGGCTACACCTTC. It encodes CASSLAGTAYGYTF.

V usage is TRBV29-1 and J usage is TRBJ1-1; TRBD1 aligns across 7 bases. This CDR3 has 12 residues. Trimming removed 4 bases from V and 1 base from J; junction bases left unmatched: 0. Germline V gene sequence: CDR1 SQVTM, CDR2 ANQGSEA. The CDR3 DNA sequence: TGCAGCGTTGGACAGGGGAACACTGAAGCTTTCTTT. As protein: CSVGQGNTEAFF.

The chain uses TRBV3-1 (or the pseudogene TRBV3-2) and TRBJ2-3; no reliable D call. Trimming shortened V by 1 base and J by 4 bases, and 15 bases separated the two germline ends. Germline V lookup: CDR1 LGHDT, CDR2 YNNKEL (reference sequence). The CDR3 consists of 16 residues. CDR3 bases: TGTGCCAGCAGCCAAGCCCTAAATCGACACTCAGATACGCAGTATTTT. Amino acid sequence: CASSQALNRHSDTQYF.

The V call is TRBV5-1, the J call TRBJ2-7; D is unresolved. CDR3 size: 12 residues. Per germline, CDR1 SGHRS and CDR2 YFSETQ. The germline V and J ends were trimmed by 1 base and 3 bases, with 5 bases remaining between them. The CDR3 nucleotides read TGCGCCAGCAGCTTGACGGTCTACGAGCAGTACTTC. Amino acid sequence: CASSLTVYEQYF.

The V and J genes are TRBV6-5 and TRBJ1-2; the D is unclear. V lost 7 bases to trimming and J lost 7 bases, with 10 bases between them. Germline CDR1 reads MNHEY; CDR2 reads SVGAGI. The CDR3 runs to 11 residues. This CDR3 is CASMREGGYTF. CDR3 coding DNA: TGTGCCAGCATGAGAGAGGGTGGCTACACCTTC.

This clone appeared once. The CDR3 coding sequence is TGTGCCAGCAGGCGTATCCGCGGATCGGGACAAGAGACCCAGTACTTC. Protein product: CASRRIRGSGQETQYF. This sequence joins TRBV7-9 and TRBJ2-5; TRBD2 might be the D (5 bases). The CDR3 extends over 16 amino acids. The germline V gene has CDR1 SEHNR and CDR2 FQNEAQ (reference sequence). V shed 6 bases and J shed 2 bases, with 19 bases lying between them.

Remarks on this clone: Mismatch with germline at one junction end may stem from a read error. In DNA, the CDR3 is TGTGCCACCAGTGATTCCGGGACAGGGAACCCTGAAGCTTTCTTT. Residues: CATSDSGTGNPEAFF. The chain links TRBV24-1 to TRBJ1-1; 9 nucleotides match TRBD1. Germline CDR1 is KGHDR and CDR2 is SFDVKD. The CDR3 contains 15 residues.

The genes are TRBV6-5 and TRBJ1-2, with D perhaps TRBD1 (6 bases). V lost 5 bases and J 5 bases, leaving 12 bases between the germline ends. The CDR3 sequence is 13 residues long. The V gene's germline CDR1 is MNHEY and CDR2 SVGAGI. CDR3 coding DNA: TGTGCCAGCAGTCGGACAGAAAGATATGGCTACACCTTC. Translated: CASSRTERYGYTF.

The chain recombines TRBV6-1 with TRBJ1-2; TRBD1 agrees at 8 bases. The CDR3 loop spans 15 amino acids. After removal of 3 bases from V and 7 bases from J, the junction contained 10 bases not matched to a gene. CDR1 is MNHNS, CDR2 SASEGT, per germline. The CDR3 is CASSDPGQGEVGYTF. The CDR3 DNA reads TGTGCCAGCAGTGACCCCGGACAGGGCGAAGTTGGCTACACCTTC.

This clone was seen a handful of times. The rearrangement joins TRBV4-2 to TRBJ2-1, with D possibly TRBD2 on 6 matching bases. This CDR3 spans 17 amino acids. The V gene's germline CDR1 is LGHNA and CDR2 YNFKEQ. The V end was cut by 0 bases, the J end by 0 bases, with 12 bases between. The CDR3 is CASSQESGASSYNEQFF. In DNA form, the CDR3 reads TGTGCCAGCAGCCAAGAATCGGGAGCAAGCTCCTACAATGAGCAGTTCTTC.

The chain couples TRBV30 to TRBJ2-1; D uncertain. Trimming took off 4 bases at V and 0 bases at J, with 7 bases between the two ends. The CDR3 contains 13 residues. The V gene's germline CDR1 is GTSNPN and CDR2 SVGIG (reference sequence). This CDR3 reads CAWIQSSYNEQFF. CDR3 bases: TGTGCCTGGATACAGAGCTCCTACAATGAGCAGTTCTTC. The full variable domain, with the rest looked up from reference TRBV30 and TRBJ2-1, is SQTIHQWPATLVQPVGSPLSLECTVEGTSNPNLYWYRQAAGRGLQLLFYSVGIGQISSEVPQNLSASRPQDRQFILSSKKLLLSDSGFYLCAWIQSSYNEQFFGPGTRLTVL.

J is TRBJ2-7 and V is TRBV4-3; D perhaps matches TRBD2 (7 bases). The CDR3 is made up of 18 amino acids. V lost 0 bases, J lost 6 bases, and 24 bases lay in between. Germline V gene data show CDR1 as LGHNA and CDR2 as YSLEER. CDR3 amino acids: CASSQEIKGGQGNGEQYF. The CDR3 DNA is TGCGCCAGCAGCCAAGAGATTAAGGGGGGGCAGGGGAATGGCGAGCAGTACTTC.

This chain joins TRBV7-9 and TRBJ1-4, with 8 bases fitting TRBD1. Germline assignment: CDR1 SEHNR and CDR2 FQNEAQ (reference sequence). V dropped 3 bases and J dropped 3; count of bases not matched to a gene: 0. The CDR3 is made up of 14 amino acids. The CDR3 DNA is TGTGCCAGCAGCTTGGACAGGGCTAATGAAAAACTGTTTTTT. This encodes CASSLDRANEKLFF.

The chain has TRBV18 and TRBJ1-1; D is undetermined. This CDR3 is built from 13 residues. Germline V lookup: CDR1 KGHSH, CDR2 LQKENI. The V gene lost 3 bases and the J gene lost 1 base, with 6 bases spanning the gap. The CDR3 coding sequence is TGTGCCAGCTCACCGGCGGAGAACACTGAAGCTTTCTTT. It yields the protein CASSPAENTEAFF.

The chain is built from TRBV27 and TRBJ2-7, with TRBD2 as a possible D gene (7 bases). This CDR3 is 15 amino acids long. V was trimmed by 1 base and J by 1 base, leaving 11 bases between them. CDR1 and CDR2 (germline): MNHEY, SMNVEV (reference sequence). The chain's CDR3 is CASSLFGGRSYEQYF. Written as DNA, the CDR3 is TGTGCCAGCAGTTTATTCGGGGGGCGTTCCTACGAGCAGTACTTC.

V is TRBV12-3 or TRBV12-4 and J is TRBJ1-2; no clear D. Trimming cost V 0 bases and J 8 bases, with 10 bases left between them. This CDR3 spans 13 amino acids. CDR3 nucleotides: TGTGCCAGCAGTTTAGCGGTGGTCCGGGGCTACACCTTC. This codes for CASSLAVVRGYTF.

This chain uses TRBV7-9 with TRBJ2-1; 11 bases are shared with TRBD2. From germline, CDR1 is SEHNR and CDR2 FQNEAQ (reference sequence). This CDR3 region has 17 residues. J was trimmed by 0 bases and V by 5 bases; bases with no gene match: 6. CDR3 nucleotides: TGTGCCAGCAGCCCCGTAGCGGGGGGGGTCTCCTACAATGAGCAGTTCTTC. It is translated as CASSPVAGGVSYNEQFF.

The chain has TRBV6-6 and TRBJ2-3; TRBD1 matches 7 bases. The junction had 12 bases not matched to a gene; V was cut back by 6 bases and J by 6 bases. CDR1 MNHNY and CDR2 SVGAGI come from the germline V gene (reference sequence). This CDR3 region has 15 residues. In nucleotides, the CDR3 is TGTGCCAGCAGCACTGGGAACAGGGGATTCGATACGCAGTATTTT. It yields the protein CASSTGNRGFDTQYF.

In nucleotides, the CDR3 is TGTGCCAGCAGTTCATCAGGGGGCAGGGGCTACACCTTC. It is translated as CASSSSGGRGYTF. The chain recombines TRBV12-3 or TRBV12-4 with TRBJ1-2; 8 positions agree with TRBD1. The V gene end was trimmed by 4 bases and the J gene end by 8 bases; junction bases not matched to a gene: 6. This CDR3 spans 13 amino acids.

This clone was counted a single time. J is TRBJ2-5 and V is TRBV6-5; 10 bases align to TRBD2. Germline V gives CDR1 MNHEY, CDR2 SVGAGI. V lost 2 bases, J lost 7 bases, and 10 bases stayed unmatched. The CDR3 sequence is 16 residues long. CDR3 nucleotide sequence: TGTGCCAGCAGTTACCTGGGAGCGGGGGGGCTCGGGACCCAGTACTTC. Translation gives CASSYLGAGGLGTQYF.

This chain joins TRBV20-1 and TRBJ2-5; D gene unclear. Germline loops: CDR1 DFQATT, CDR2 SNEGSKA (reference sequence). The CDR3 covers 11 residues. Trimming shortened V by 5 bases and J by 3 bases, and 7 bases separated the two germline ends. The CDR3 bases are TGCAGTGCTGCCCCGGAAGAGACCCAGTACTTC. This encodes CSAAPEETQYF.